The rows below give T cell receptor beta chains drawn from one sample of a study of blood T cell repertoires in COVID-19. TCRdb's table, derived via immunoSEQ multiplex PCR, lists solely in-frame clones and lacks some. The sample holds roughly 84,000 clones, around 85% seen once. Source material: peripheral blood. Receptor source: a man older than 75 with active or convalescent COVID-19. The CDR3 runs from the conserved cysteine through the conserved F or W. D genes are given only for firm matches. The listing skips clone size in some rows; elsewhere it reads once, few, many or a size class.

v_gene	d_gene	len	j_gene	abundance	CDR3nt	CDR3aa
TRBV5-5	NA	14	TRBJ1-2	NA	TGTGCCAGCAGCGTAGCCCCAGGGGACTATGGCTACACCTTC	CASSVAPGDYGYTF
TRBV19	TRBD2	16	TRBJ2-1	NA	TGTGCCAGTAGTATCGGAACGGGGGGGACCTACAATGAGCAGTTCTTC	CASSIGTGGTYNEQFF
TRBV24-1	NA	11	TRBJ1-2	NA	TGTGCCACCAGTGATTTCGGTGGCTACACCTTC	CATSDFGGYTF
TRBV6-1	NA	13	TRBJ1-2	NA	TGTGCCAGCAGTGACGGCAGGGAATATGGCTACACCTTC	CASSDGREYGYTF
TRBV5-1	TRBD2	17	TRBJ2-2	once	TGCGCCAGCAGCCCCCGAAAGGCTAGCGGAAACACCGGGGAGCTGTTTTTT	CASSPRKASGNTGELFF
TRBV4-1	TRBD2	16	TRBJ2-3	NA	TGCGCCAGCAGCCAAAACCTAGCGGGGTACACAGATACGCAGTATTTT	CASSQNLAGYTDTQYF
TRBV19	TRBD1	17	TRBJ1-2	NA	TGTGCCAGTAAACCCCGGGACAGGGTCCCTTATAACTATGGCTACACCTTC	CASKPRDRVPYNYGYTF
TRBV5-1	NA	14	TRBJ2-1	NA	TGCGCCAGCACCCCGGGACTCCGCCAGGGTGAGCAGTTCTTC	CASTPGLRQGEQFF
TRBV4-1	NA	14	TRBJ1-1	NA	TGCGCCAGCAGCCAAGACCCGAGATTTGTTGAAGCTTTCTTT	CASSQDPRFVEAFF
TRBV24-1	TRBD1	14	TRBJ2-2	NA	TGTGCCACCAAAGGACAGGGGGCCACCGGGGAGCTGTTTTTT	CATKGQGATGELFF
TRBV6-5	NA	14	TRBJ2-1	NA	TGTGCCAGCACTTCCGGGGGAGCTGACAATGAGCAGTTCTTC	CASTSGGADNEQFF
TRBV7-9	NA	14	TRBJ1-3	NA	TGTGCCAGCAGCCAAGGGACTTCTGGAAACACCATATATTTT	CASSQGTSGNTIYF
TRBV10-1	NA	13	TRBJ2-1	NA	TGCGCCAGCAGTGATTTGCGGGGCAATGAGCAGTTCTTC	CASSDLRGNEQFF
TRBV18	NA	18	TRBJ2-3	NA	TGTGCCAGCTCACCAGCGTTTTCCAGGGAACGCCTCACAGATACGCAGTATTTT	CASSPAFSRERLTDTQYF
TRBV19	TRBD1	17	TRBJ2-2	NA	TGTGCCAGTAGTATCGCAGCCGGGACAGGGGTCCCCGGGGAGCTGTTTTTT	CASSIAAGTGVPGELFF
TRBV28	NA	13	TRBJ1-2	NA	TGTGCCAGCAACCCCAGGGGTGGCTATGGCTACACCTTC	CASNPRGGYGYTF
TRBV6-1	NA	15	TRBJ1-1	NA	TGTGCCAGCAGTGATAACAGCCTCATGAACACTGAAGCTTTCTTT	CASSDNSLMNTEAFF
TRBV10-2	NA	11	TRBJ2-1	NA	TGCGCCAGCAGTGAATCAAATGAGCAGTTCTTC	CASSESNEQFF
TRBV7-9	TRBD1	16	TRBJ1-6	many	TGTGCCAGCAGCTTGGGACAGGGATTCTATAATTCACCCCTCCACTTT	CASSLGQGFYNSPLHF
TRBV6-1	TRBD2	17	TRBJ2-3	NA	TGTGCCAGCAGTGAACTAGCGGGGGCCCCTGGCACAGATACGCAGTATTTT	CASSELAGAPGTDTQYF
TRBV19	NA	13	TRBJ2-1	NA	TGTGCCAGTAGGATGAGGACTTACAATGAGCAGTTCTTC	CASRMRTYNEQFF
TRBV24-1	NA	16	TRBJ2-3	NA	TGTGCCACCAGTGATTCGAGTGATACTAGCACAGATACGCAGTATTTT	CATSDSSDTSTDTQYF
TRBV29-1	TRBD2	19	TRBJ2-3	few	TGCAGCGTCGCCGGGACTAGCGGGAGAATTATAGTCTACACAGATACGCAGTATTTT	CSVAGTSGRIIVYTDTQYF
TRBV19	TRBD1	15	TRBJ1-4	NA	TGTGCCAGTAGGGAAGGACAGGCCAGTAATGAAAAACTGTTTTTT	CASREGQASNEKLFF
TRBV19	TRBD1	13	TRBJ1-2	NA	TGTGCCAGTAGTATCGGGACAGACTATGGCTACACCTTC	CASSIGTDYGYTF
TRBV5-6	NA	15	TRBJ1-2	NA	TGTGCCAGCAGCTTGGTGGGTACTAAAAACTATGGCTACACCTTC	CASSLVGTKNYGYTF
TRBV5-1	TRBD1	15	TRBJ2-1	NA	TGCGCCACCCAGGAGGGCCCGGGACAGGGCAGAGAGCAGTTCTTC	CATQEGPGQGREQFF
TRBV5-1	NA	14	TRBJ1-4	NA	TGCGCCAGCAGCTTGTACAGTTCTAATGAAAAACTGTTTTTT	CASSLYSSNEKLFF
TRBV3-1/TRBV3-2	NA	14	TRBJ1-5	NA	TGTGCCAGCAGCCAAGACTCTAGCAATCAGCCCCAGCATTTT	CASSQDSSNQPQHF
TRBV7-9	NA	13	TRBJ2-5	NA	TGTGCCAGCAGCTTAGGGGCCTGGTACGGGACATACTTC	CASSLGAWYGTYF
TRBV19	TRBD1	14	TRBJ2-1	NA	TGTGCCAGTAGTTCCACAGGGGGCTACAATGAGCAGTTCTTC	CASSSTGGYNEQFF
TRBV11-2	NA	16	TRBJ2-2	NA	TGTGCCAGCAGCTTGTGGGGGCGACAGAACACCGGGGAGCTGTTTTTT	CASSLWGRQNTGELFF
TRBV29-1	TRBD1	14	TRBJ2-5	NA	TGCAGCGTTGAAATTTACAGGGGCCAAGAGACCCAGTACTTC	CSVEIYRGQETQYF
TRBV29-1	TRBD1	13	TRBJ1-2	once	TGCAGCGCCCGGACAGGGGACGGCTATGGCTACACCTTC	CSARTGDGYGYTF
TRBV15	TRBD1	16	TRBJ2-3	NA	TGTGCCACCAGCAGAGACATGTCGCAGGGGGCTGATACGCAGTATTTT	CATSRDMSQGADTQYF
TRBV18	TRBD1	16	TRBJ2-2	NA	TGTGCCAGCTCACCGGCGGGACAGGGGAGCACCGGGGAGCTGTTTTTT	CASSPAGQGSTGELFF
TRBV7-2	NA	16	TRBJ1-4	few	TGTGCCAGCAGCAAAATGTCCGAGGGATTTAATGAAAAACTGTTTTTT	CASSKMSEGFNEKLFF
TRBV11-3	NA	16	TRBJ2-1	NA	TGTGCCAGCAGCTACCTCGGGGAGAACTACTACAATGAGCAGTTCTTC	CASSYLGENYYNEQFF
TRBV7-2	TRBD1	13	TRBJ1-2	NA	TGTGCCAGCAGCTTAGCCACAGGGGATGGCTACACCTTC	CASSLATGDGYTF
TRBV19	NA	16	TRBJ2-5	NA	TGTGCCAGTAGTAAAGACAGGCTCCCTCTTCAAGAGACCCAGTACTTC	CASSKDRLPLQETQYF
TRBV9	NA	15	TRBJ2-1	NA	TGTGCCAGCAGCGTAGATGGGGGACAATACAATGAGCAGTTCTTC	CASSVDGGQYNEQFF
TRBV7-9	TRBD1	15	TRBJ1-1	few	TGTGCCAGCAGTCCCCTCAGGGGGGCGCGGACTGAAGCTTTCTTT	CASSPLRGARTEAFF
TRBV6-4	NA	13	TRBJ1-1	NA	TGTGCCAGCAGGTCCACTTTGAACGCTGAAGCTTTCTTT	CASRSTLNAEAFF
TRBV6-5	NA	13	TRBJ1-1	NA	TGTGCCAGCAGTTCGACAAGCCAAACTGAAGCTTTCTTT	CASSSTSQTEAFF
TRBV6-1	TRBD1	18	TRBJ1-4	few	TGTGCCAGCAGTGAAGCGGGGACAGGGACAGCAACTAATGAAAAACTGTTTTTT	CASSEAGTGTATNEKLFF
TRBV19	TRBD1	18	TRBJ1-3	NA	TGTGCCAGTAGTACAACTACACTGGGGACAGTGTCTGGAAACACCATATATTTT	CASSTTTLGTVSGNTIYF
TRBV2	TRBD2	18	TRBJ2-3	few	TGTGCCAGCAGTGAAGCTAGCGGGGGGCTCCTCGGCACAGATACGCAGTATTTT	CASSEASGGLLGTDTQYF
TRBV5-6	TRBD1	14	TRBJ2-1	NA	TGTGCCAGCAGTCCGGGACAGGGGTACAATGAGCAGTTCTTC	CASSPGQGYNEQFF
TRBV6-6	TRBD1	16	TRBJ2-5	NA	TGTGCCAGCAGTTACCCAACGGACAGGGGTCAAGAGACCCAGTACTTC	CASSYPTDRGQETQYF
TRBV19	NA	13	TRBJ2-1	few	TGTGCCAGTAGTATCCAGACAGCGGGTGAGCAGTTCTTC	CASSIQTAGEQFF
TRBV5-1	TRBD1	16	TRBJ2-5	NA	TGCGCCAGCGCCCGAGATCCCGGGACAGGGGAAGAGACCCAGTACTTC	CASARDPGTGEETQYF
TRBV6-6	NA	14	TRBJ1-2	NA	TGTGCCAGCGTACTACCAGGGGCCCCCTATGGCTACACCTTC	CASVLPGAPYGYTF
TRBV28	TRBD1	12	TRBJ1-2	NA	TGTGCCAGCAGCGTGACAGGGAATGGCTACACCTTC	CASSVTGNGYTF
TRBV2	NA	14	TRBJ2-4	NA	TGTGCCAGCATCCAAAGGGGCGCCAAAAACATTCAGTACTTC	CASIQRGAKNIQYF
TRBV5-5	NA	15	TRBJ1-6	NA	TGTGCCAGCAGCTCTGACACCTCCTATAATTCACCCCTCCACTTT	CASSSDTSYNSPLHF
TRBV29-1	TRBD1	13	TRBJ1-2	once	TGCAGCGTTGAACTCGGGACAGGCTATGGCTACACCTTC	CSVELGTGYGYTF
TRBV6-5	NA	13	TRBJ1-1	NA	TGTGCCAGCAGTTTACAGTTTAACACTGAAGCTTTCTTT	CASSLQFNTEAFF